This is a list of T cell receptor beta chains from one sample in a study of cytomegalovirus exposure and HLA in healthy donors. Profiling relied on immunoSEQ multiplex PCR, and the TCRdb table lists in-frame clones only, not all of them. The sample shows just over 85,000 clones, about 70% of them seen only once. Sequencing was performed on PBMCs. The receptors shown here come from a middle-aged man in good health and CMV-seronegative. Each CDR3 is given with its conserved first and last residue. A D gene is named only where the DNA matches it firmly. The listing skips clone size in some rows; elsewhere it reads once, few, many or a size class.

V gene,J gene,D gene,clone size,CDR3 protein,CDR3 DNA
TRBV7-2,TRBJ2-1,TRBD2,-,CAIRTSGGPDEQFF,TGTGCCATTAGGACTAGCGGGGGCCCAGATGAGCAGTTCTTC
TRBV4-3,TRBJ2-5,TRBD2,-,CASSQDYQRGGAETQYF,TGCGCCAGCAGCCAAGATTACCAGCGGGGGGGCGCGGAGACCCAGTACTTC
TRBV28,TRBJ1-2,-,-,CASSLKQDGYTF,TGTGCCAGCAGTTTAAAGCAGGATGGCTACACCTTC
TRBV2,TRBJ1-1,-,few,CASTTLGLRFTEAFF,TGTGCCAGCACCACTCTTGGGCTACGGTTCACTGAAGCTTTCTTT
TRBV6-5,TRBJ2-1,-,-,CASSYSRLRIGNEQFF,TGTGCCAGCAGTTACTCCAGGTTAAGGATCGGCAATGAGCAGTTCTTC
TRBV15,TRBJ1-1,TRBD1,-,CATSVRQGHTEAFF,TGTGCCACCAGCGTTCGACAGGGTCACACTGAAGCTTTCTTT
TRBV28,TRBJ1-2,-,-,CASSSGERYGYTF,TGTGCCAGCAGCTCAGGGGAGCGCTATGGCTACACCTTC
TRBV7-6,TRBJ2-5,TRBD2,few,CASSLVSGGAGTQYF,TGTGCCAGCAGCTTAGTCAGCGGGGGGGCCGGGACCCAGTACTTC
TRBV7-9,TRBJ2-1,-,once,CASSGRDSYNEQFF,TGTGCCAGCAGCGGGCGCGACTCCTACAATGAGCAGTTCTTC
TRBV18,TRBJ2-1,TRBD1,-,CASSPGQGMGNEQFF,TGTGCCAGCTCACCGGGACAGGGCATGGGCAATGAGCAGTTCTTC
TRBV6-5,TRBJ1-1,-,-,CATGWGAGVDTEAFF,TGTGCCACCGGGTGGGGAGCGGGGGTGGACACTGAAGCTTTCTTT
TRBV7-8,TRBJ1-3,TRBD1,-,CASSPGTGGGNTIYF,TGTGCCAGCAGCCCTGGGACAGGGGGCGGAAACACCATATATTTT
TRBV7-8,TRBJ2-3,-,-,CASSLPVAKRLAVTDTQYF,TGTGCCAGCAGTCTTCCTGTGGCAAAGAGGCTGGCAGTCACAGATACGCAGTATTTT
TRBV19,TRBJ1-1,TRBD1,-,CASSNPQGMNTEAFF,TGTGCCAGTAGCAATCCACAGGGGATGAACACTGAAGCTTTCTTT
TRBV29-1,TRBJ2-1,-,-,CSVTGSNEQFF,TGCAGCGTAACAGGGTCCAATGAGCAGTTCTTC
TRBV4-1,TRBJ1-4,TRBD1,-,CASTGTGDEKLFF,TGCGCCAGCACCGGGACAGGGGATGAAAAACTGTTTTTT
TRBV4-3,TRBJ2-3,-,-,CASSQDLRVVFADTQYF,TGCGCCAGCAGCCAAGATCTACGCGTGGTGTTTGCGGATACGCAGTATTTT
TRBV13,TRBJ1-5,-,-,CASSFGGLGVQPQHF,TGTGCCAGCAGCTTCGGGGGACTAGGGGTCCAGCCCCAGCATTTT
TRBV12-5,TRBJ2-7,-,-,CASGLDPSGGVYEQYF,TGTGCTAGTGGTTTGGACCCCTCCGGCGGGGTATACGAGCAGTACTTC
TRBV6-5,TRBJ1-6,TRBD1,-,CASKPPGQNNSPLHF,TGTGCCAGCAAACCGCCGGGACAGAATAATTCACCCCTCCACTTT
TRBV5-1,TRBJ1-5,-,-,CASSLTGSQQPQHF,TGTGCCAGCAGCTTAACAGGGTCCCAGCAGCCCCAGCATTTT
TRBV7-3,TRBJ1-6,-,-,CASSLMGGESPLHF,TGTGCCAGCAGCTTAATGGGGGGGGAATCACCCCTCCACTTT
TRBV4-3,TRBJ1-6,-,-,CASSQEISRVLHF,TGCGCCAGCAGCCAAGAGATCTCTAGAGTCCTCCACTTT
TRBV7-9,TRBJ1-1,-,few,CASSFGTNTEAFF,TGTGCCAGCAGCTTTGGCACGAACACTGAAGCTTTCTTT
TRBV5-4,TRBJ1-6,-,-,CASSLDSSYNSPLHF,TGTGCCAGCAGCTTGGACAGTTCCTATAATTCACCCCTCCACTTT
TRBV15,TRBJ2-5,-,-,CATGPSGKETQYF,TGTGCCACCGGCCCCTCAGGGAAAGAGACCCAGTACTTC
TRBV9,TRBJ1-4,-,-,CASSVVEGEKLFF,TGTGCCAGCAGCGTAGTGGAGGGAGAAAAACTGTTTTTT
TRBV15,TRBJ2-2,TRBD1,-,CATSTGTDQNTGELFF,TGTGCCACCAGCACCGGGACAGACCAGAACACCGGGGAGCTGTTTTTT
TRBV6-6,TRBJ2-1,-,-,CASSPLRDNEQFF,TGTGCCAGCAGCCCACTAAGAGACAATGAGCAGTTCTTC
TRBV7-3,TRBJ1-2,TRBD1,-,CASSRGGQGSYGYTF,TGTGCCAGCAGCCGAGGTGGACAGGGGTCCTATGGCTACACCTTC
TRBV28,TRBJ2-7,-,few,CASSWWQGAREQYF,TGTGCCAGCAGTTGGTGGCAGGGCGCCCGCGAGCAGTACTTC
TRBV30,TRBJ2-5,TRBD2,-,CAWRGLAGETQYF,TGTGCCTGGAGGGGACTAGCGGGGGAGACCCAGTACTTC
TRBV4-3,TRBJ2-3,TRBD1,few,CASSQDGGQRTDTQYF,TGCGCCAGCAGCCAAGATGGGGGACAGCGCACAGATACGCAGTATTTT
TRBV7-9,TRBJ2-1,TRBD1,-,CASSLGLGTGGNEQFF,TGTGCCAGCAGCTTAGGCCTCGGGACAGGGGGGAATGAGCAGTTCTTC
TRBV6-4,TRBJ2-3,-,-,CASSVRGETDTQYF,TGTGCCAGCAGTGTGCGGGGCGAAACAGATACGCAGTATTTT
TRBV6-4,TRBJ2-5,TRBD2,once,CASSLTSGGQETQYF,TGTGCCAGCAGTCTTACTAGCGGGGGTCAGGAGACCCAGTACTTC
TRBV6-4,TRBJ1-2,TRBD1,-,CASSDTRQGSSCGYTF,TGTGCCAGCAGTGACACCCGACAGGGTTCGAGTTGCGGCTACACCTTC
TRBV7-2,TRBJ2-7,TRBD1,-,CASSWRQGPYEQYF,TGTGCCAGCAGCTGGAGACAGGGGCCGTACGAGCAGTACTTC
TRBV28,TRBJ1-1,-,-,CASSALFPSTEAFF,TGTGCCAGCAGTGCCCTCTTTCCGAGCACTGAAGCTTTCTTT
TRBV7-2,TRBJ2-7,TRBD2,-,CASSSPSGTTFYEQYF,TGTGCCAGCAGTTCACCTAGCGGAACTACATTCTACGAGCAGTACTTC